This T cell receptor beta chain was sequenced for a study of CD8 T cells in ankylosing spondylitis. Study-wide results and limits: Disease-linked clones were found to be CD8+ and relatively rare in peripheral blood. Disease-linked clones reportedly concentrated significantly in matched ankylosing spondylitis synovial fluid. In ankylosing spondylitis blood, a motif of seven to nine highly homologous TCR beta variants appeared characteristic.

This clonotype appeared a few times. Its antigen is currently unknown. It was by quantitative 5'-RACE with molecular barcodes that TCR beta libraries were made. TCRdb processed the 5' RACE reads anew with MiXCR; each CDR3 protein has one entry. The sample has 310,000 or so distinct CDR3 sequences, 20% seen once; the top ten hold 7.5% to 9.5%. Germline V gives CDR1 MGHDK, CDR2 SYGVNS. The CDR3 runs 14 residues. The germline V and J ends were trimmed by 6 bases and 3 bases, with 12 bases remaining between them. The sequence was obtained from a male donor with ankylosing spondylitis or in good health (not recorded which). Specimen: blood, either unsorted or a sorted T cell fraction (not recorded which). This chain connects TRBV25-1 to TRBJ1-5; possibly TRBD1 for D (5 bases). CDR3 sequence: CASREAGLNQPQHF. CDR3 bases: TGTGCCAGCAGGGAGGCGGGACTCAATCAGCCCCAGCATTTT.